Given below is one TCR beta chain in context. CDR3 length: 15 residues. The germline V gene encodes CDR1 SGHTA and CDR2 FQGTGA. After removal of 5 bases from V and 0 bases from J, the junction contained 3 bases not matched to a gene. The record originates from a study of blood T cell repertoires in COVID-19. At the level of the study: The United States, Italy and Spain supplied acute and convalescent COVID-19 samples. Sources were T cells, B-cell-depleted T cells, or PBMCs; the material itself was cDNA or gDNA.

In the original processing: For nucleated cells, counts were estimated from reference gene primer amplification. Profiled with immunoSEQ multiplex PCR; TCRdb holds only in-frame clones, not every one. The V and J calls and clone size come from that table; D and trimming were worked out from the DNA. Of some 100,000 clones in the sample, around 88% are singletons; the top ten hold 7% to 8.5%. The specimen was peripheral blood. The V gene is TRBV7-3, the J gene TRBJ2-1; 8 bases are shared with TRBD2. This receptor was taken from a woman in her seventies with acute or convalescent COVID-19. The chain's CDR3 is CASSPSGSSYNEQFF. The CDR3 coding sequence is TGTGCCAGCAGCCCGAGCGGGAGCTCCTACAATGAGCAGTTCTTC.